The 8 T cell receptor beta chains below were found in one sample sequenced in a study of blood T cells in healthy people across ages. The authors ran a second PCR of 7 to 11 cycles using a sample-barcoded 5' primer and a J-beta primer mix. One entry per CDR3 protein, called by TCRdb with MiXCR from the 5' RACE reads. Of hundreds of thousands of distinct CDR3 sequences in the sample, 20% to 25% were seen once. This sample was shared with a second study, whose subject was T cells of mothers and their children.

Material: blood. Receptor source: a boy younger than 18 in good health.

The genes are TRBV6-2 or TRBV6-3 and TRBJ2-5; the match to TRBD2 covers 11 bases. The tail of the sequence fits TRBJ2-7 better, so the J call may be wrong. CDR3 length equals 15 residues. Germline assignment: CDR1 MNHEY and CDR2 SVGEGT. The chain's CDR3 is CASRVTSGGYYEQYF. In nucleotides, the CDR3 is TGTGCCAGCAGGGTAACTAGCGGGGGATACTACGAGCAGTACTTC.

The sample holds a few counts of this clonotype. This chain uses TRBV12-3 or TRBV12-4 with TRBJ2-7, with 9 bases matching TRBD1. V dropped 6 bases and J dropped 5; count of bases not matched to a gene: 8. The CDR3 consists of 14 residues. The CDR3 protein is CASRPGQGGNEQYF. The CDR3 nucleotides read TGTGCCAGCAGGCCGGGACAGGGAGGGAACGAGCAGTACTTC.

This clonotype was seen more than once but under ten times. V and J are TRBV5-1 and TRBJ2-3; weak D call: TRBD2 (6 bases). Germline lookup yields CDR1 SGHRS and CDR2 YFSETQ. CDR3 size: 15 residues. Trimming took 7 bases from V and 3 from J, leaving 18 bases between them. CDR3 in amino acids: CASVYGLGGTDTQYF. CDR3 coding DNA: TGCGCCAGCGTTTACGGACTCGGGGGTACAGATACGCAGTATTTT.

This clonotype showed up just a few times. This chain links TRBV28 with TRBJ2-5, with TRBD2 matching 11 bases. After removal of 6 bases from V and 5 bases from J, the junction contained 11 bases not matched to a gene. The length of the CDR3 is 16 residues. The germline gives CDR1 MDHEN, CDR2 SYDVKM. The CDR3 nucleotides are TGTGCCAGCAGCCCTGCGGTAGCGGGAGGGCGGGAGACCCAGTACTTC. Translating gives CASSPAVAGGRETQYF.

The chain employs TRBV6-2 or TRBV6-3 and TRBJ2-6, with TRBD1 as a possible D gene (6 bases). The CDR3 covers 15 residues. The ends were cut back, 6 bases at V and 3 bases at J, with 12 bases in the middle. Germline V gives CDR1 MNHEY, CDR2 SVGEGT. The CDR3 sequence: CASRSTGLGANVLTF. CDR3 DNA sequence: TGTGCCAGCAGATCCACAGGGCTTGGGGCCAACGTCCTGACTTTC.

This clonotype came up a few times. Here the CDR3 DNA reads TGTGCCAGCAGCCCAACGGGCACGTCAACCTACGAGCAGTACTTC. It encodes CASSPTGTSTYEQYF. The rearrangement joins TRBV7-3 to TRBJ2-7, with D unresolved. The CDR3 runs to 15 residues. The germline V and J ends were trimmed by 5 bases and 2 bases, with 16 bases remaining between them. Germline V gives CDR1 SGHTA, CDR2 FQGTGA.

The chain joins TRBV3-1 to TRBJ1-4, with D tentatively TRBD1 (6 bases). From germline, CDR1 is LGHDT and CDR2 YNNKEL (reference sequence). Trimming took 3 bases from V and 7 from J, leaving 12 bases between them. The CDR3 covers 14 residues. CDR3 nucleotide sequence: TGTGCCAGCAGCCACCGGACAGCTAGTGAAAAACTGTTTTTT. Translating it yields CASSHRTASEKLFF.

This chain connects TRBV14 to TRBJ1-2, with TRBD1 matching over 9 bases. CDR1 and CDR2 (germline): SGHDN, FVKESK. With V trimmed by 2 bases and J by 6 bases, 10 bases remained unmatched. This CDR3 region has 16 residues. CDR3 sequence (DNA): TGTGCCAGCAGCCAATATTACGAGGGACAGGGCGATGGCTACACCTTC. Translated: CASSQYYEGQGDGYTF.